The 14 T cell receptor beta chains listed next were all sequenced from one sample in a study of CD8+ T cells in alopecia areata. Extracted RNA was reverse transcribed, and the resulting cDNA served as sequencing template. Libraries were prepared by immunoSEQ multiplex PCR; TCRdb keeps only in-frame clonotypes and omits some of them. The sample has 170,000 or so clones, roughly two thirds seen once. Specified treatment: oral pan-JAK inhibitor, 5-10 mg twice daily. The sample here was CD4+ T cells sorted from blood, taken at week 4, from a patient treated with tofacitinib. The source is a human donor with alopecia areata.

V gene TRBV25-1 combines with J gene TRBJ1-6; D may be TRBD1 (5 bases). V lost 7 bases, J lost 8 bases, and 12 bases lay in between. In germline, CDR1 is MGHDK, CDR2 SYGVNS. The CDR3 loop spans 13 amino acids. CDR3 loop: CASTGQVYSPLHF. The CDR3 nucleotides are TGTGCCAGCACGGGGCAGGTTTATTCACCCCTCCACTTT.

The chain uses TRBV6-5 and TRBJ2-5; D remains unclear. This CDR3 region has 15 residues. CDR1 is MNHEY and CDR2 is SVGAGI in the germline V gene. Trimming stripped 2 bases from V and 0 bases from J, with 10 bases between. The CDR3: CASSYSRAHQETQYF. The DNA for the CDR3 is TGTGCCAGCAGTTACAGCCGGGCGCACCAAGAGACCCAGTACTTC.

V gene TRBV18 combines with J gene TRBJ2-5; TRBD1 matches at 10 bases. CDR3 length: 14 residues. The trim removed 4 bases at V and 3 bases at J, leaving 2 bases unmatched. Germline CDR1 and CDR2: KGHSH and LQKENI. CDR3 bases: TGTGCCAGCTCACAGGGACAGGGGAAAGAGACCCAGTACTTC. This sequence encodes CASSQGQGKETQYF.

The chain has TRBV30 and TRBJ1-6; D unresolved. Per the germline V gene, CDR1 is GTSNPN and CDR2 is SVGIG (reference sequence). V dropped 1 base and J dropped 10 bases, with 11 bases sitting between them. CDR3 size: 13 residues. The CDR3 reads CAWSGQTLSPLHF. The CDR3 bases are TGTGCCTGGAGTGGTCAGACATTATCACCCCTCCACTTT.

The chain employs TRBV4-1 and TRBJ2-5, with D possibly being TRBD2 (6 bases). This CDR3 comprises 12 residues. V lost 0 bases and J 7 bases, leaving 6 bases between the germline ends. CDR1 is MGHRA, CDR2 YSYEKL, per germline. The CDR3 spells CASSQERGTQYF. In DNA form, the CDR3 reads TGCGCCAGCAGCCAAGAGCGGGGGACCCAGTACTTC.

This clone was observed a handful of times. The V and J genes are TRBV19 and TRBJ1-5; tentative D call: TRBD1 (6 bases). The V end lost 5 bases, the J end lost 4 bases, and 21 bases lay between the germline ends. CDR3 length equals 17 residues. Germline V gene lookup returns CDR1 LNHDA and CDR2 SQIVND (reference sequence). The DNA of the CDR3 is TGTGCCAGTAGTGTTTTACCGGGACAACGAATTAATCAGCCCCAGCATTTT. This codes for CASSVLPGQRINQPQHF. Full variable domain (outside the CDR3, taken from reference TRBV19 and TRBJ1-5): DGGITQSPKYLFRKEGQNVTLSCEQNLNHDAMYWYRQDPGQGLRLIYYSQIVNDFQKGDIAEGYSVSREKKESFPLTVTSAQKNPTAFYLCASSVLPGQRINQPQHFGDGTRLSIL.

The CDR3 here is CATSRGVRDGSPLHF. As DNA, the CDR3 is TGTGCCACCAGCAGGGGGGTCAGGGACGGCTCACCCCTCCACTTT. The V call is TRBV15, the J call TRBJ1-6, with D perhaps matching TRBD1 (5 bases). Germline lookup yields CDR1 LNHNV and CDR2 YYDKDF (reference sequence). The CDR3 runs 15 residues. V lost 3 bases, J lost 10 bases, and 16 bases lay in between. The full variable domain, in which reference TRBV15 and TRBJ1-6 provide the parts outside the CDR3, is DAMVIQNPRYQVTQFGKPVTLSCSQTLNHNVMYWYQQKSSQAPKLLFHYYDKDFNNEADTPDNFQSRRPNTSFCFLDIRSPGLGDTAMYLCATSRGVRDGSPLHFGNGTRLTVT.

CDR3 coding DNA: TGTGCCAGCAGCTTGGACCGCTACGAGCAGTACTTC. This codes for CASSLDRYEQYF. This chain links TRBV11-2 with TRBJ2-7; the D is unclear. The V and J ends lost 3 bases and 3 bases respectively, with 6 bases between them. The CDR3 sequence is 12 residues long. CDR1 and CDR2 (germline): SGHAT, FQNNGV.

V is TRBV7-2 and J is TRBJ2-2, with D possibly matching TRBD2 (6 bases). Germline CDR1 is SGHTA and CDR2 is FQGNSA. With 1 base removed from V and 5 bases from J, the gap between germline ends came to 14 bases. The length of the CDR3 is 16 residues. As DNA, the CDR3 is TGTGCCAGCAGCTTAGGTACTAGCCCGAGGACCGGGGAGCTGTTTTTT. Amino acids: CASSLGTSPRTGELFF.

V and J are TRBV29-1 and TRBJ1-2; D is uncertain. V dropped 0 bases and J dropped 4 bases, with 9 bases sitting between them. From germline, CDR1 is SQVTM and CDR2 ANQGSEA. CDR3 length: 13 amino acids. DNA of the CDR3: TGCAGCGTTGAAGATCCAGCCTTCTATGGCTACACCTTC. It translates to CSVEDPAFYGYTF.

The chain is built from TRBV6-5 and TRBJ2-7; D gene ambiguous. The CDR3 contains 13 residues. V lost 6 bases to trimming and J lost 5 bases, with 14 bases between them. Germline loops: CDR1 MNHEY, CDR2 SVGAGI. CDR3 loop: CASRTTRGHEQYF. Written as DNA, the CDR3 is TGTGCCAGCAGAACGACCCGCGGCCACGAGCAGTACTTC.

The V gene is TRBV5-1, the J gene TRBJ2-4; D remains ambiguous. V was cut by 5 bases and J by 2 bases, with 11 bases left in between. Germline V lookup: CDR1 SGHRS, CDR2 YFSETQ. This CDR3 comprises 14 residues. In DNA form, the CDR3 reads TGCGCCAGCAGACTGCATCGGCCCAAAAACATTCAGTACTTC. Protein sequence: CASRLHRPKNIQYF.

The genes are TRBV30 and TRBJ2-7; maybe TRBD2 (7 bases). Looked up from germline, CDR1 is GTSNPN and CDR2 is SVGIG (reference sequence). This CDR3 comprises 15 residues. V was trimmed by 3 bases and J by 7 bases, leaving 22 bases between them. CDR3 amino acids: CAWRDFDTGRGEQYF. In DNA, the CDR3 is TGTGCCTGGAGGGACTTTGATACAGGGAGGGGAGAGCAGTACTTC.

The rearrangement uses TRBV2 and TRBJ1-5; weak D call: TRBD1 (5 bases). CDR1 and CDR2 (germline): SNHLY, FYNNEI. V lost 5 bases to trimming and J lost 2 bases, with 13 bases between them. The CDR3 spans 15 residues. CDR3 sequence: CASSLMQGGNQPQHF. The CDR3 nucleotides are TGTGCCAGCAGTCTGATGCAGGGTGGCAATCAGCCCCAGCATTTT.